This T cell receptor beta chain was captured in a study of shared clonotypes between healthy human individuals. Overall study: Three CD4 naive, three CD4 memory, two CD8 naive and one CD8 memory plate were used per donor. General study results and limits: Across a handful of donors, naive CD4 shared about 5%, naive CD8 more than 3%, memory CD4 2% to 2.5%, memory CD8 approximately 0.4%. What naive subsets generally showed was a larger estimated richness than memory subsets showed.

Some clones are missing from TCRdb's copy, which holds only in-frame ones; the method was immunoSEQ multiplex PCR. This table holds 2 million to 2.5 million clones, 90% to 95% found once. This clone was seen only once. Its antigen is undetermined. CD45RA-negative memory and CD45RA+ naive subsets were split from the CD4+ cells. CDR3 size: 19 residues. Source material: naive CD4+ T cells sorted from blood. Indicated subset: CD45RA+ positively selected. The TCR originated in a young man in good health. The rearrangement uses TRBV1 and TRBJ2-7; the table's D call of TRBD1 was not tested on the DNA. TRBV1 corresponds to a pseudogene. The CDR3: CTSSQDNPPPTGGPYEQYF. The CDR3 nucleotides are TGCACCAGCAGCCAAGATAACCCCCCTCCGACAGGCGGGCCCTACGAGCAGTACTTC.